This TCR beta chain was sequenced for a study of blood T cell repertoires in COVID-19. Study summary: Acute-phase and convalescent COVID-19 samples originated in the United States, Italy and Spain.

CDR3 length equals 13 residues. Trimming pared 3 bases from V and 3 bases from J, leaving 8 bases between. Germline V lookup: CDR1 WNHNN, CDR2 SYGVQD (reference sequence). Original processing notes: Using reference gene primer amplification, nucleated cell counts were estimated. Only in-frame clones appear in the TCRdb table, and some are missing; sequencing was by immunoSEQ multiplex PCR. The V and J calls and clone size are taken from that table; D and trimming were inferred from the DNA. The sample holds 88,000 or so clones; about 89% are singletons and the top ten take more than 0.95%. Assignments of participants to cohorts depended upon their own reported clinical history.

Sequencing was done on a sample of PBMCs or T cells enriched from blood (not recorded which). The sequence derives from a woman aged 45-65 years with acute COVID-19. The gene calls are TRBV10-1 and TRBJ2-5; D may be TRBD2 (5 bases). CDR3: CASSDGGKETQYF. CDR3 bases: TGCGCCAGCAGTGACGGAGGAAAAGAGACCCAGTACTTC.